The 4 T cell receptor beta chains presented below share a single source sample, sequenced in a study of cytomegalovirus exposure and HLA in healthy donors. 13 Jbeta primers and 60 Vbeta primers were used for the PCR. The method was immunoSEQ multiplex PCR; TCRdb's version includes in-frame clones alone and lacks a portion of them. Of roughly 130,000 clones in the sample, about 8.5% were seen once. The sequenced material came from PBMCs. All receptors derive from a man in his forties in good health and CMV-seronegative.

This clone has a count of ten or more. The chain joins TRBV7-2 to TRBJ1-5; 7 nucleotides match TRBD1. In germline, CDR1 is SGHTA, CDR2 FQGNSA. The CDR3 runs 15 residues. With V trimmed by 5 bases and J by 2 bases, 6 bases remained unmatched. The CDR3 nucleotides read TGTGCCAGCAGCACGACAGGGTCTGGCAATCAGCCCCAGCATTTT. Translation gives CASSTTGSGNQPQHF.

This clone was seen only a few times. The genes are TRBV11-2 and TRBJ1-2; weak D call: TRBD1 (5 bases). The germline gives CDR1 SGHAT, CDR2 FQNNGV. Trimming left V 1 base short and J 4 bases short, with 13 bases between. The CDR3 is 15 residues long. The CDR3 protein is CASSLGQGTLYGYTF. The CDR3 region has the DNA TGTGCCAGCAGCTTAGGTCAGGGAACCCTCTATGGCTACACCTTC.

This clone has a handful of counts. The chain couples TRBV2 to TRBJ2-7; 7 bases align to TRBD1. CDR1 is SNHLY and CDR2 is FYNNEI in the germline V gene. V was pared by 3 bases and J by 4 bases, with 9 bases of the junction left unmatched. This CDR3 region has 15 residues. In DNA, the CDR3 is TGTGCCAGCAGTGATAGGGGGACAGCTCTTTACGAGCAGTACTTC. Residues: CASSDRGTALYEQYF.

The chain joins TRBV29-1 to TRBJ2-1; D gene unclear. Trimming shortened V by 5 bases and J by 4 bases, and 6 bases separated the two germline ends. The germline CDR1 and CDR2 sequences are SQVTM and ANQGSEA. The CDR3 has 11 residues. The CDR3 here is CSVLQYNEQFF. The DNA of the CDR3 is TGCAGCGTTCTGCAGTACAATGAGCAGTTCTTC.